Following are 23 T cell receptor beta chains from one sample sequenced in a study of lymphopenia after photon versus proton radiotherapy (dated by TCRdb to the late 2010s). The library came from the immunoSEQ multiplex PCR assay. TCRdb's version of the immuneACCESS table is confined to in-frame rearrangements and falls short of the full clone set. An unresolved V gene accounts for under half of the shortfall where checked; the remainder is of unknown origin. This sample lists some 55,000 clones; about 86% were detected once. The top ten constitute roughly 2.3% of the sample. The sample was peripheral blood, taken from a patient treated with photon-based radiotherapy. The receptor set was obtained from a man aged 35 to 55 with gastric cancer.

This CDR3 is CASSPVSNTEAFF. The DNA of the CDR3 is TGTGCCAGCAGCCCAGTATCAAACACTGAAGCTTTCTTT. This chain joins TRBV7-3 and TRBJ1-1; D is undetermined. Germline assignment: CDR1 SGHTA and CDR2 FQGTGA. The CDR3 covers 13 residues. V shed 5 bases and J shed 2 bases, with 9 bases lying between them.

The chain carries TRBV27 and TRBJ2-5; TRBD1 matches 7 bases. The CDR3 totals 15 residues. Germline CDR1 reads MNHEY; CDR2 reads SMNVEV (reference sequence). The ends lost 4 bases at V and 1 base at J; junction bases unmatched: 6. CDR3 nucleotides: TGTGCCAGCAGTTATGGACAGGCCGTCCAAGAGACCCAGTACTTC. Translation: CASSYGQAVQETQYF.

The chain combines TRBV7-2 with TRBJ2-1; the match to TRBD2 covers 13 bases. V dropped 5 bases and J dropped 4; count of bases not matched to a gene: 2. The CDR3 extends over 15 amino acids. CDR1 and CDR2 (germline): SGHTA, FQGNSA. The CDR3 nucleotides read TGTGCCAGCAGCCGGGGACTAGCGGGGTACAATGAGCAGTTCTTC. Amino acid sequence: CASSRGLAGYNEQFF.

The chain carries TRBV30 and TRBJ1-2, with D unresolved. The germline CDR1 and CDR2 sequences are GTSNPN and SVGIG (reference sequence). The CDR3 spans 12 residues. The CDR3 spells CAQTASNYGYTF. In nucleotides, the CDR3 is TGTGCTCAGACTGCCTCTAACTATGGCTACACCTTC.

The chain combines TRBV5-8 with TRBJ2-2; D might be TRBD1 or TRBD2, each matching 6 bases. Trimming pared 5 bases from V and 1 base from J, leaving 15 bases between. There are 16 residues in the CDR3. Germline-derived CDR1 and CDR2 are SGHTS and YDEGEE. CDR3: CASRLRGGRNTGELFF. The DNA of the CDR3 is TGTGCCAGCAGGCTGAGAGGGGGGAGGAACACCGGGGAGCTGTTTTTT.

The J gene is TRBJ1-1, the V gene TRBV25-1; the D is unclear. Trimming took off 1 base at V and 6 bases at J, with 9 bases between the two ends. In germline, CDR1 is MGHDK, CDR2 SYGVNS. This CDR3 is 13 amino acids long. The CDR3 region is CASSESSPPEAFF. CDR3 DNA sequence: TGTGCCAGCAGTGAATCATCTCCCCCTGAAGCTTTCTTT.

The CDR3 here is CASSLGGGELFF. CDR3 nucleotides: TGTGCCAGCAGTTTAGGGGGCGGGGAGCTGTTTTTT. V is TRBV6-5 and J is TRBJ2-2; the D gene is possibly TRBD1 (6 bases). The CDR3 contains 12 residues. The V end lost 4 bases, the J end lost 7 bases, and 7 bases lay between the germline ends. Looked up from germline, CDR1 is MNHEY and CDR2 is SVGAGI.

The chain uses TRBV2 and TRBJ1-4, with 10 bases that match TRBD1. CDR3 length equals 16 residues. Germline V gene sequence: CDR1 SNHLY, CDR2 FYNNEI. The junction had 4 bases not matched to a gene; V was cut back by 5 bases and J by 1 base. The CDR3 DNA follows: TGTGCCAGCAGTAGACAGGGGGCGGTAACTAATGAAAAACTGTTTTTT. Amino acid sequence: CASSRQGAVTNEKLFF.

The DNA for the CDR3 is TGTGCCAGCAGCTTTCAAGAGACCCAGTACTTC. It specifies CASSFQETQYF. V gene TRBV7-8 combines with J gene TRBJ2-5; D gene unclear. V was trimmed by 3 bases and J by 2 bases, leaving 1 base between them. The germline V gene has CDR1 SGHVS and CDR2 FQNEAQ. The CDR3 length is 11 residues.

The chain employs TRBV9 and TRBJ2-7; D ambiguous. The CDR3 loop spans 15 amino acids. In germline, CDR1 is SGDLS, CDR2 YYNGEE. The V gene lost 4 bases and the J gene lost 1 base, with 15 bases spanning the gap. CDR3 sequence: CASSPSVRGSYEQYF. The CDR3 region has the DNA TGTGCCAGCAGCCCAAGCGTCCGCGGATCCTACGAGCAGTACTTC.

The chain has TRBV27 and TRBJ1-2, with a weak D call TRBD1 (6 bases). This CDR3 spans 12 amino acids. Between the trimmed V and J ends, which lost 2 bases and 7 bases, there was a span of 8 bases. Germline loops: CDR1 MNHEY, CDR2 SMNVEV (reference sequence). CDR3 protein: CASSLQGFGYTF. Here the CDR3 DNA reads TGTGCCAGCAGTTTACAGGGGTTTGGCTACACCTTC.

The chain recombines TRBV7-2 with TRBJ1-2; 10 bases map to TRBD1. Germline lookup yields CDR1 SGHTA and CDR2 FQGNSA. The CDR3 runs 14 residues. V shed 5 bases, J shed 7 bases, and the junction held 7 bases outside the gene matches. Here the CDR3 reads CASSQDRGWGGYTF. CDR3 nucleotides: TGTGCCAGCAGCCAGGACAGGGGGTGGGGTGGCTACACCTTC. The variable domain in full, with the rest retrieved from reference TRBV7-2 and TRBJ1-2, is GAGVSQSPSNKVTEKGKDVELRCDPISGHTALYWYRQSLGQGLEFLIYFQGNSAPDKSGLPSDRFSAERTGGSVSTLTIQRTQQEDSAVYLCASSQDRGWGGYTFGSGTRLTVV.

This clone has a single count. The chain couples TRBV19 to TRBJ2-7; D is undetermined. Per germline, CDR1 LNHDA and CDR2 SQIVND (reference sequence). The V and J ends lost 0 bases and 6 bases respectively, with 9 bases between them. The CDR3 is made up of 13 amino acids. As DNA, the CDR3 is TGTGCCAGTAGTATAGATTTAAGGGTCGAGCAGTACTTC. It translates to CASSIDLRVEQYF.

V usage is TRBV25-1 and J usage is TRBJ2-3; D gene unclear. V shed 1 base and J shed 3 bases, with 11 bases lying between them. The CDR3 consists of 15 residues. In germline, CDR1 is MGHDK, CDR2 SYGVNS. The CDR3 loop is CASSELSQWTDTQYF. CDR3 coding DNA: TGTGCCAGCAGTGAATTGAGCCAGTGGACAGATACGCAGTATTTT.

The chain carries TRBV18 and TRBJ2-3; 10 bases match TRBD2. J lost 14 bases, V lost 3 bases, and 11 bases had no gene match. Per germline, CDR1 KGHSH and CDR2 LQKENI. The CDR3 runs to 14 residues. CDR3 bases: TGTGCCAGCTCACCGGAACTAGCGGGGCGGATGTCGTATTTT. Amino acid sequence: CASSPELAGRMSYF.

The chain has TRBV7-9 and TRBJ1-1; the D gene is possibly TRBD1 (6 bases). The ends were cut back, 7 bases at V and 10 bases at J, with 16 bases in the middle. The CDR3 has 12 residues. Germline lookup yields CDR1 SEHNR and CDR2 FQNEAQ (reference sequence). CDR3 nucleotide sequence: TGTGCCAGCACCATATCCCAGGGGAGAGCTTTCTTT. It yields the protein CASTISQGRAFF.

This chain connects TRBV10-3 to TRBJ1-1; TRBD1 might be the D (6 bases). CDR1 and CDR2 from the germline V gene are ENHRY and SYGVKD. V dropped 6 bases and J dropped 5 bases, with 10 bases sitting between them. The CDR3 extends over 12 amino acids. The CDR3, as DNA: TGTGCCATCAGAAAAGGGGGAACTGAAGCTTTCTTT. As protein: CAIRKGGTEAFF.

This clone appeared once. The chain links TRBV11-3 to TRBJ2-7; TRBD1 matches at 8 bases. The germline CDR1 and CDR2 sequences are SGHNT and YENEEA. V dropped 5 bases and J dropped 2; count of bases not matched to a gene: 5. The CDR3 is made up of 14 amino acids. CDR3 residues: CASSPGTGPYEQYF. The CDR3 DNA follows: TGTGCCAGCAGCCCAGGGACAGGCCCCTACGAGCAGTACTTC.

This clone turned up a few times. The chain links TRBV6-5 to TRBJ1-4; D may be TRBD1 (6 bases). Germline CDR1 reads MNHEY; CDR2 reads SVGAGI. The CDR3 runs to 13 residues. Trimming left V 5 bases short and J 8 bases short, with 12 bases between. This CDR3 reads CASSTQGAEKLFF. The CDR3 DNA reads TGTGCCAGCAGTACACAGGGAGCAGAAAAACTGTTTTTT.

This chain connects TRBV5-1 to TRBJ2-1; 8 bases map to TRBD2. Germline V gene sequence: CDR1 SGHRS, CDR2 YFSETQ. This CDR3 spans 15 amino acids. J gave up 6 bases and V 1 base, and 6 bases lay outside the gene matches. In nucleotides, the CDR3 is TGCGCCAGCAGCTTGTCAGCGGGGGCGGGCAATGAGCAGTTCTTC. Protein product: CASSLSAGAGNEQFF.

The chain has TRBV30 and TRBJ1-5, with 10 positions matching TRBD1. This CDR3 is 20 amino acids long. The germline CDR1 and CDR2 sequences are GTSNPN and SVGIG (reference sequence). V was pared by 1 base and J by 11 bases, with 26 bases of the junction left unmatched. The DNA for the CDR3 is TGTGCCTGGAGTGCACACCCGGGACAGGGGCCGGCAGTAGCACCGAAGGCCCAGCATTTT. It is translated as CAWSAHPGQGPAVAPKAQHF.

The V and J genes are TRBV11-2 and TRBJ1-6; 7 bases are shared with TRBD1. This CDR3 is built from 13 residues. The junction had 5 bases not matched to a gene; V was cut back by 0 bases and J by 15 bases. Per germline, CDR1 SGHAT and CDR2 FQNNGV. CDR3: CASSLEPTGNLHF. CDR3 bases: TGTGCCAGCAGCTTAGAGCCGACAGGGAACCTCCACTTT. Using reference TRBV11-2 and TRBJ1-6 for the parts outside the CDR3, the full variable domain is EAGVAQSPRYKIIEKRQSVAFWCNPISGHATLYWYQQILGQGPKLLIQFQNNGVVDDSQLPKDRFSAERLKGVDSTLKIQPAKLEDSAVYLCASSLEPTGNLHFGNGTRLTVT.

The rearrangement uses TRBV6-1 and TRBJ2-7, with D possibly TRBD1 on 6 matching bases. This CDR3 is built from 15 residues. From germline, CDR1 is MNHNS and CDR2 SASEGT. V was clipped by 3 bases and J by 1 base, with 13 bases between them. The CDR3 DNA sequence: TGTGCCAGCAGTGATACAGGGTGGTCATCCTACGAGCAGTACTTC. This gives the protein CASSDTGWSSYEQYF.